The T cell receptor beta chain described here comes from a study of blood T cell dynamics during melanoma immunotherapy. Study-wide findings and caveats: Clones driving repertoire changes may be melanoma-specific or general immune activation.

About this clone: The antigen remains undetermined.

Germline V gene lookup returns CDR1 MNHEY and CDR2 SMNVEV (reference sequence). The CDR3 runs 17 residues. V shed 5 bases and J 5 bases; nucleotides not matched to a gene: 14. The time point denotes: pre-treatment baseline. Response was assessed by RECIST 1.1 at 12 weeks, except two rapid progressors. The protocol was immunoSEQ multiplex PCR, while the TCRdb copy is restricted to in-frame clones and leaves out a portion. The table shows 15,000 to 20,000 clones, with roughly nine tenths occurring only once. The origin of this receptor is a human donor with melanoma. The sequenced sample was blood, obtained from a patient treated with checkpoint blockade. V gene TRBV27 combines with J gene TRBJ2-5; TRBD1 agrees at 10 bases. The CDR3 DNA is TGTGCCAGCAGTAACCGGGACAGGGGACCTCGAATGGAGACCCAGTACTTC. It encodes CASSNRDRGPRMETQYF.